This entry features one T cell receptor (beta chain) sequence. Its target is unknown. The data were produced by immunoSEQ multiplex PCR, yet TCRdb's version contains in-frame clones alone and is incomplete. The sample carries 90,000 to 120,000 clones, 87% recorded once. This sample is part of a study of graft-versus-host responses after intestinal transplantation. The germline V and J ends were trimmed by 1 base and 6 bases, with 15 bases remaining between them. Germline V gene lookup returns CDR1 MGHRA and CDR2 YSYEKL. The CDR3 loop spans 15 amino acids. General study points: Early post-transplant declines in HvG were associated with peak levels of circulating GvH clones. High graft-versus-host to host-versus-graft clonal ratios were seen in allografts of patients with graft-donor T cell macrochimerism.

The V call is TRBV4-1, the J call TRBJ1-2; tentatively, D is TRBD1 (5 bases). This sequence was found in a human donor who was the organ donor for an intestinal transplant. The sequencing used unstimulated CD4+ T cells sorted from spleen or lymph node cells, collected before transplant. CDR3 in amino acids: CASSQAQGRTDGYTF. Written as DNA, the CDR3 is TGCGCCAGCAGCCAAGCGCAGGGAAGAACGGATGGCTACACCTTC.